This section outlines one TCR beta chain sequence together with its context. This clonotype appeared a few times. The specificity of this receptor is unknown. It has no much larger one-base neighbor in the sample; base qualities were not kept. The data were taken from a study of glioma-infiltrating T cells (dated by TCRdb to between 2015 and 2016). A note on the overall study: The study sequenced TCR alpha- and beta-chain repertoires from glioma tissue, from non-neoplastic brain tissue and from matched peripheral blood mononuclear cells. To measure how far tissue and blood T-cell populations diverged, each tissue-infiltrating repertoire was compared against the peripheral blood repertoire of the same patient. Three low-grade glioma patients, under ten primary glioblastoma patients and three non-glioma patients contributing non-neoplastic brain tissue were included in the paired cohort. What the study reported, not specific to this receptor: Very few CDR3 sequences were found to be shared between tissue and blood, and this scarcity was attributed to high CDR3 diversity and limited sampling. VJ-independent divergence between tissue and blood was found to be below expectation in non-neoplastic patients but above expectation in all gliomas, particularly low-grade gliomas. Small numbers underpinned the group comparisons: eight or nine glioblastoma patients, three low-grade glioma patients and three non-neoplastic patients.

The germline V end is reduced by 4 bases and the J end by 0 bases; junction bases left unmatched: 5. Taken from the germline V gene (reference sequence), the CDR1 and CDR2 loops are LNHNV and YYDKDF. The CDR3 measures 16 amino acids from cysteine to phenylalanine. The read is trimmed to its CDR3 DNA, 48 bases read in frame from base 1. TCR alpha and beta CDR3 regions were amplified with the iRepertoire nested amplicon-rescue multiplex PCR (arm-PCR) platform from RNA. The input for one-step reverse transcription and amplification was roughly 85-400 ng of tissue mRNA or PBMC total RNA. Following bead purification, Illumina adapters were added by a secondary multiplex PCR, and libraries between 200 and 400 bp were gel-purified. The libraries contained internal 6-nucleotide barcodes that were used for demultiplexing. Sequencing of libraries was performed on an Illumina MiSeq with 2x220 or 2x250 nucleotide paired-end reads. The study's own analysis went as follows. Paired reads were merged using FLASH 1.2.11 and aligned with BWA-MEM to the GRCh37 human genome, and TRA and TRB reads were then extracted. An IMGT-derived reference of cassette sequences and CDR3 motifs, with pseudogenes included, was used for V and J assignment. Reads were translated in three frames, and productive CDR3s were defined as those with a C...FGXG motif and no stop codons. Unique combinations of V-J cassette pair and CDR3 amino acid sequence were defined as clonotypes. Hamming distance filtering was applied to reads, with thresholds set by the sequence error rate of each sample in mapped regions. The raw public reads went through TCRdb reprocessing: fastp at Q25, MiXCR clone calling, in-frame beta chains kept. Identical CDR3 protein sequences are pooled into one entry, listed with their most common genes and DNA. These V and J calls rely on TCRdb rather than the paper's analysis. This sample gives around 150,000 distinct CDR3 sequences in total; around 42% of them show up just once. The ten largest account for over 15% of the sample.

The sequence is built from TRBV15 and TRBJ2-1, and 8 junction bases match TRBD2. The sequenced sample was glioma tissue, nonneoplastic brain tissue, or PBMCs (not recorded which). The sequence was collected from a human donor with low-grade glioma or glioblastoma, undergoing nonglioma brain surgery, or in good health (not recorded which). The bases are TGTGCCACCAGCATTAGCGGGGTGATCTCCTACAATGAGCAGTTCTTC. Translated, this gives CATSISGVISYNEQFF.